The 27 T cell receptor beta chains listed next were all sequenced from one sample in a study of cytomegalovirus exposure and HLA in healthy donors. The primer mix had 60 Vbeta and 13 Jbeta primers. Only in-frame clones appear in the TCRdb table, and some are missing; sequencing was by immunoSEQ multiplex PCR. The data hold 150,000 to 200,000 clones, with 78% observed a single time. Sequencing was done on a sample of PBMCs. The receptors shown here come from a female donor in good health and CMV-seronegative.

The chain links TRBV18 to TRBJ2-3; a possible D gene is TRBD2 (5 bases). Germline assignment: CDR1 KGHSH and CDR2 LQKENI. The CDR3 totals 13 residues. Trimming took 8 bases from V and 6 from J, leaving 15 bases between them. The CDR3 region is CASARGELDTQYF. The CDR3 nucleotides read TGTGCCAGCGCCCGGGGAGAGCTCGATACGCAGTATTTT.

The V and J genes are TRBV7-6 and TRBJ2-3; 9 positions match TRBD2. The CDR3 contains 16 residues. Per the germline V gene, CDR1 is SGHVS and CDR2 is FNYEAQ. The V and J ends lost 6 bases and 5 bases, in that order; junction bases with no gene match: 12. Here the CDR3 DNA reads TGTGCCAGCAGACCACTAGCGGGTGGGGGTGGAGATACGCAGTATTTT. Amino acids: CASRPLAGGGGDTQYF.

This chain links TRBV15 with TRBJ2-1; TRBD2 matches at 12 bases. The trim removed 2 bases at V and 9 bases at J, leaving 2 bases unmatched. The CDR3 runs to 14 residues. Germline lookup yields CDR1 LNHNV and CDR2 YYDKDF (reference sequence). Here the CDR3 reads CATSRPTSGSEQFF. The DNA for the CDR3 is TGTGCCACCAGCAGACCGACTAGCGGGAGTGAGCAGTTCTTC.

The chain carries TRBV6-6 and TRBJ1-5; the D gene is possibly TRBD1 (6 bases). This CDR3 is 15 amino acids long. The V gene's germline CDR1 is MNHNY and CDR2 SVGAGI (reference sequence). With 3 bases removed from V and 5 bases from J, the gap between germline ends came to 14 bases. CDR3 protein: CASSYGQIDYQPQHF. CDR3 DNA: TGTGCCAGCAGTTATGGACAGATCGACTATCAGCCCCAGCATTTT.

The J gene is TRBJ2-3, the V gene TRBV4-3, with a tentative D call TRBD2 (7 bases). Deletions cut 1 base from V and 2 bases from J, with 19 bases between. CDR3 size: 18 residues. Germline values: CDR1 LGHNA, CDR2 YSLEER. Here the CDR3 reads CASSQAIGERDNTDTQYF. For the CDR3, the DNA is TGCGCCAGCAGCCAAGCGATCGGGGAGCGGGACAACACAGATACGCAGTATTTT.

V gene TRBV7-9 combines with J gene TRBJ2-3; D unresolved. V was shortened by 7 bases and J by 5 bases, with 13 bases between the two germline ends. CDR3 length equals 13 residues. CDR1 is SEHNR and CDR2 is FQNEAQ in the germline V gene (reference sequence). In nucleotides, the CDR3 is TGTGCCAGCATGGCGGCTTTGGTAGATACGCAGTATTTT. Translating gives CASMAALVDTQYF. The variable domain in full, completed from reference TRBV7-9 and TRBJ2-3, reads DTGVSQNPRHKITKRGQNVTFRCDPISEHNRLYWYRQTLGQGPEFLTYFQNEAQLEKSRLLSDRFSAERPKGSFSTLEIQRTEQGDSAMYLCASMAALVDTQYFGPGTRLTVL.

On this clone itself: Germline and junction disagree at one end, which may indicate a read error. The chain uses TRBV7-9 and TRBJ1-2; 11 bases align to TRBD1. Germline CDR1 is SEHNR and CDR2 is FQNEAQ (reference sequence). CDR3 size: 18 residues. This chain's CDR3 is CSSDDGQGASFWNYGYTF. The CDR3 nucleotides are TGTTCCAGCGACGACGGACAGGGGGCATCGTTTTGGAACTATGGCTACACCTTC.

V gene TRBV9 combines with J gene TRBJ2-3; TRBD2 matches at 10 bases. CDR3 length equals 16 residues. The junction had 7 bases not matched to a gene; V was cut back by 0 bases and J by 6 bases. Germline-derived CDR1 and CDR2 are SGDLS and YYNGEE. The CDR3 DNA follows: TGTGCCAGCAGCGTAGTGGCTAGCGGGAGAGGTGATACGCAGTATTTT. Protein sequence: CASSVVASGRGDTQYF. The variable domain in full, with the rest retrieved from reference TRBV9 and TRBJ2-3, is DSGVTQTPKHLITATGQRVTLRCSPRSGDLSVYWYQQSLDQGLQFLIQYYNGEERAKGNILERFSAQQFPDLHSELNLSSLELGDSALYFCASSVVASGRGDTQYFGPGTRLTVL.

The rearrangement joins TRBV7-6 to TRBJ2-7, with 9 bases lining up with TRBD1. CDR1 SGHVS and CDR2 FNYEAQ come from the germline V gene. Unmatched junction bases numbered 11, after V lost 5 bases and J lost 6 bases. CDR3 length equals 15 residues. In DNA, the CDR3 is TGTGCCAGCAGCCTGACCTCCGGGACAGGGTCCGAGCAGTACTTC. Protein product: CASSLTSGTGSEQYF. Looking up the rest from reference TRBV7-6 and TRBJ2-7 gives the full variable domain: GAGVSQSPRYKVTKRGQDVALRCDPISGHVSLYWYRQALGQGPEFLTYFNYEAQQDKSGLPNDRFSAERPEGSISTLTIQRTEQRDSAMYRCASSLTSGTGSEQYFGPGTRLTVT.

The chain joins TRBV6-1 to TRBJ2-2, with 11 bases aligning to TRBD2. The CDR3 has 15 amino acids. The germline gives CDR1 MNHNS, CDR2 SASEGT. V lost 4 bases and J lost 6; bases outside the gene matches: 4. CDR3 sequence: CASSGSGGAAGELFF. The CDR3 DNA reads as TGTGCCAGCAGTGGTAGCGGGGGGGCTGCCGGGGAGCTGTTTTTT.

V usage is TRBV9 and J usage is TRBJ2-3; TRBD2 agrees at 12 bases. Germline V lookup: CDR1 SGDLS, CDR2 YYNGEE. CDR3 length: 16 residues. Trimming at V came to 3 bases and at J to 2 bases, leaving 4 bases not matched to a gene. CDR3 region: CASSGGTSGLTDTQYF. In DNA, the CDR3 is TGTGCCAGCAGCGGAGGGACTAGCGGGCTCACAGATACGCAGTATTTT. The full variable domain, its missing parts supplied by reference TRBV9 and TRBJ2-3, is DSGVTQTPKHLITATGQRVTLRCSPRSGDLSVYWYQQSLDQGLQFLIQYYNGEERAKGNILERFSAQQFPDLHSELNLSSLELGDSALYFCASSGGTSGLTDTQYFGPGTRLTVL.

CDR3 bases: TGTGCCAGCAGCTTCGGGACTTACACAGATACGCAGTATTTT. Encoded protein: CASSFGTYTDTQYF. J is TRBJ2-3 and V is TRBV5-6; tentative D call: TRBD2 (6 bases). There are 14 residues in the CDR3. Per the germline V gene, CDR1 is SGHDT and CDR2 is YYEEEE. Deletions cut 2 bases from V and 2 bases from J, with 9 bases between.

V and J are TRBV7-9 and TRBJ1-2; the match to TRBD1 covers 7 bases. The CDR3 is made up of 14 amino acids. J gave up 8 bases and V 5 bases, and 11 bases lay outside the gene matches. In germline, CDR1 is SEHNR, CDR2 FQNEAQ (reference sequence). Written as DNA, the CDR3 is TGTGCCAGCAGCGCTTTCCGACAGGGAGAAGGCTACACCTTC. The encoded protein is CASSAFRQGEGYTF.

A note on this clone: The sample contains more than one DNA sequence encoding this CDR3. The CDR3 DNA reads as TGTGCCAGCAGTTATTCGCTAGCGGGGGGCAATGAGCAGTTCTTC. Protein product: CASSYSLAGGNEQFF. J is TRBJ2-1 and V is TRBV6-6; 11 positions agree with TRBD2. V was clipped by 3 bases and J by 6 bases; unmatched bases: 4. The CDR3 runs to 15 residues. The V gene's germline CDR1 is MNHNY and CDR2 SVGAGI (reference sequence).

This clone was counted a single time. The V call is TRBV4-1, the J call TRBJ1-3; 10 bases line up with TRBD1. V shed 1 base, J shed 5 bases, and the junction held 5 bases outside the gene matches. CDR3 length: 16 amino acids. Germline lookup yields CDR1 MGHRA and CDR2 YSYEKL. The CDR3 nucleotides read TGCGCCAGCAGCCAAGGCGACAGGGGGCCGAGAAACACCATATATTTT. Its translation is CASSQGDRGPRNTIYF.

This clone was observed a few times. The chain employs TRBV7-2 and TRBJ2-7, with a possible D match to TRBD2 (6 bases). V was cut by 2 bases and J by 4 bases, with 12 bases left in between. The length of the CDR3 is 14 residues. Germline assignment: CDR1 SGHTA and CDR2 FQGNSA. The CDR3 coding sequence is TGTGCCAGCAGCTTATATATTAGCGGATACGAGCAGTACTTC. Its translation: CASSLYISGYEQYF.

CDR3 protein: CASSISVLSGNTIYF. The CDR3 DNA reads TGTGCCAGTAGTATATCCGTCCTCTCTGGAAACACCATATATTTT. V gene TRBV19 combines with J gene TRBJ1-3; D remains ambiguous. CDR3 length equals 15 residues. Germline-derived CDR1 and CDR2 are LNHDA and SQIVND (reference sequence). The V gene lost 2 bases and the J gene lost 0 bases, with 8 bases spanning the gap.

This chain links TRBV7-8 with TRBJ2-2, with D hard to call. In germline, CDR1 is SGHVS, CDR2 FQNEAQ. CDR3 length: 13 residues. Between the trimmed V and J ends, which lost 0 bases and 6 bases, there was a span of 5 bases. Here the CDR3 reads CASSLAPSGELFF. In nucleotides, the CDR3 is TGTGCCAGCAGCTTAGCCCCTTCCGGGGAGCTGTTTTTT.

This chain connects TRBV7-9 to TRBJ2-7; TRBD1 matches at 9 bases. Trimming removed 4 bases from V and 4 bases from J; junction bases left unmatched: 5. The length of the CDR3 is 14 residues. Germline CDR1 is SEHNR and CDR2 is FQNEAQ (reference sequence). CDR3: CASSWDRERYEQYF. The DNA for the CDR3 is TGTGCCAGCAGCTGGGACAGGGAGAGGTACGAGCAGTACTTC.

The chain has TRBV30 and TRBJ2-5; 11 nucleotides agree with TRBD2. Germline loops: CDR1 GTSNPN, CDR2 SVGIG (reference sequence). J lost 5 bases, V lost 8 bases, and 13 bases had no gene match. CDR3 length equals 15 residues. In DNA, the CDR3 is TGTGCCCTCCACTCAGGACTAGCGGGTGGGGAGACCCAGTACTTC. Its protein is CALHSGLAGGETQYF.

In the case of this clone: This sample includes further DNA sequences coding for the same CDR3. The rearrangement links TRBV9 to TRBJ1-1, with D uncertain. Germline CDR1 and CDR2: SGDLS and YYNGEE. There are 14 residues in the CDR3. V gave up 0 bases and J gave up 1 base, with 7 bases separating them. The CDR3 sequence: CASSVGAENTEAFF. CDR3 nucleotide sequence: TGTGCCAGCAGCGTAGGGGCAGAGAACACTGAAGCTTTCTTT.

The chain is built from TRBV29-1 and TRBJ2-7, with a possible D match to TRBD1 (6 bases). This CDR3 is 12 amino acids long. V shed 8 bases and J shed 2 bases, with 13 bases lying between them. Germline CDR1 reads SQVTM; CDR2 reads ANQGSEA. The CDR3 nucleotides read TGCAGCTTCTCGGCAGGGGCCTACGAGCAGTACTTC. Translating it yields CSFSAGAYEQYF.

This clone was found a few times. CDR3 coding DNA: TGTGCCAGCAGCTTGGGACAGGGCCCAGATACGCAGTATTTT. Protein: CASSLGQGPDTQYF. The rearrangement links TRBV5-4 to TRBJ2-3; 7 bases align to TRBD1. V lost 0 bases and J lost 4; bases outside the gene matches: 2. The germline gives CDR1 SGHNT, CDR2 YYREEE (reference sequence). The CDR3 has 14 residues. Based on the CDR3 plus reference TRBV5-4 and TRBJ2-3, the full variable domain is ETGVTQSPTHLIKTRGQQVTLRCSSQSGHNTVSWYQQALGQGPQFIFQYYREEENGRGNFPPRFSGLQFPNYSSELNVNALELDDSALYLCASSLGQGPDTQYFGPGTRLTVL.

V gene TRBV10-3 combines with J gene TRBJ2-5; 12 nucleotides match TRBD2. TRBJ2-7 explains the end of the DNA better; the J call may be wrong. The CDR3 extends over 19 amino acids. CDR1 is ENHRY and CDR2 is SYGVKD in the germline V gene. CDR3 bases: TGTGCCATCAGTGGGACTAGCGGGGATCTTCAATCGAGCTCCTACGAGCAGTACTTC. Protein product: CAISGTSGDLQSSSYEQYF.

This rearrangement joins TRBV6-5 to TRBJ1-5, with 8 bases aligning to TRBD1. The germline gives CDR1 MNHEY, CDR2 SVGAGI. The trim removed 6 bases at V and 6 bases at J, leaving 4 bases unmatched. The CDR3 totals 13 residues. Written as DNA, the CDR3 is TGTGCCAGCAGCGAGACAGGGGCTCAGCCCCAGCATTTT. Translating gives CASSETGAQPQHF.

This chain uses TRBV5-6 with TRBJ2-7; 9 bases map to TRBD1. The CDR3 covers 15 residues. Trimming cost V 5 bases and J 2 bases; bases outside gene matches: 8. The germline gives CDR1 SGHDT, CDR2 YYEEEE. The CDR3 is CASSGGQGRAYEQYF. The CDR3 DNA is TGTGCCAGCAGTGGGGGACAGGGAAGGGCCTACGAGCAGTACTTC.

This clone showed up just a few times. The rearrangement uses TRBV7-2 and TRBJ2-7; 11 nucleotides match TRBD2. The CDR3 contains 16 residues. The V segment lost 0 bases and the J segment 5 bases; nucleotides outside the gene matches: 6. Germline loops: CDR1 SGHTA, CDR2 FQGNSA. CDR3 bases: TGTGCCAGCAGCTTAGCGCTTCTAGCGGGAGGCGACGAGCAGTACTTC. Translating gives CASSLALLAGGDEQYF.